This T cell receptor beta chain was obtained from a study of T cell responses to AZD1222 COVID-19 vaccine. Some clones are missing from TCRdb's copy, which holds only in-frame ones; the method was immunoSEQ multiplex PCR. The sample carries approximately 67,000 clones, 70% to 90% recorded once. Germline loops: CDR1 MDHEN, CDR2 SYDVKM. The V gene lost 7 bases and the J gene lost 4 bases, with 10 bases spanning the gap. The CDR3 is 12 residues long. This sample comprised peripheral blood, obtained on day 0 of AZD1222 vaccination. This clonotype originated in an adult in good health. The chain links TRBV28 to TRBJ1-1, with a possible D match to TRBD1 (5 bases). CDR3 sequence reads: CASTWGGTEAFF. The CDR3 DNA is TGTGCCAGCACGTGGGGCGGCACTGAAGCTTTCTTT.